These T cell receptor beta chains were read from a single sample in a study of blood T cells in healthy people across ages. TCRdb processed the 5' RACE reads anew with MiXCR; each CDR3 protein has one entry. This sample yields under 2,000,000 distinct CDR3 sequences, of which about 50% are seen a single time; over 2% belongs to the top ten. The sample was blood. The receptors were sampled from a woman between 40 and 50 years old in good health. CDR3s include the opening cysteine and the closing phenylalanine or tryptophan. Fields, in order: D gene, CDR3 length, V gene, J gene, clone size, CDR3 DNA, CDR3 protein. The D gene is left open where the match is weak. Clone size, where shown, is once, few, many, or a class for clones that have expanded.

d_gene: .; len: 13; v_gene: TRBV25-1; j_gene: TRBJ2-3; abundance: few; CDR3nt: TGTGCCAGCAGTGAGCGGCAGGCAGATACGCAGTATTTT; CDR3aa: CASSERQADTQYF
d_gene: TRBD2; len: 15; v_gene: TRBV20-1; j_gene: TRBJ2-5; abundance: few; CDR3nt: TGCAGTGCGGACCGAGCAGGGACTAGCCAAGAGACCCAGTACTTC; CDR3aa: CSADRAGTSQETQYF
d_gene: TRBD1; len: 17; v_gene: TRBV5-4; j_gene: TRBJ2-3; abundance: few; CDR3nt: TGTGCCAGCAGCCCGGGACAGGGAGGGTCCCTCACAGATACGCAGTATTTT; CDR3aa: CASSPGQGGSLTDTQYF
d_gene: TRBD2; len: 16; v_gene: TRBV7-3; j_gene: TRBJ2-1; abundance: .; CDR3nt: TGTGCCAGCAGCGGAAAACTAGCGACAGCCTACAATGAGCAGTTCTTC; CDR3aa: CASSGKLATAYNEQFF
d_gene: TRBD2; len: 13; v_gene: TRBV5-4; j_gene: TRBJ2-3; abundance: .; CDR3nt: TGTGCCAGCGCCCTAGCGGGGTTTGATACGCAGTATTTT; CDR3aa: CASALAGFDTQYF
d_gene: .; len: 15; v_gene: TRBV12-3/TRBV12-4; j_gene: TRBJ1-4; abundance: .; CDR3nt: TGTGCCAGCAGTTTAGCAGGGATATTTAATGAAAAACTGTTTTTT; CDR3aa: CASSLAGIFNEKLFF
d_gene: .; len: 13; v_gene: TRBV25-1; j_gene: TRBJ1-4; abundance: .; CDR3nt: TGTGCCAGCAGTGAAGGGAGGGGGGAAAAACTGTTTTTT; CDR3aa: CASSEGRGEKLFF
d_gene: .; len: 14; v_gene: TRBV6-2/TRBV6-3; j_gene: TRBJ2-1; abundance: .; CDR3nt: TGTGCCAGCAGGCGAGGGTCTCTCAGTGGTGAGCAGTTCTTC; CDR3aa: CASRRGSLSGEQFF
d_gene: .; len: 14; v_gene: TRBV20-1; j_gene: TRBJ1-1; abundance: .; CDR3nt: TGCAGTGCTAGAGTTGGGGCGAACAGCCTTGAAGCTTTCTTT; CDR3aa: CSARVGANSLEAFF
d_gene: TRBD2; len: 18; v_gene: TRBV20-1; j_gene: TRBJ2-7; abundance: .; CDR3nt: TGCAGTGCTAGCCCTAGCGGGGGGACACCTAAGAGCTCCTACGAGCAGTACTTC; CDR3aa: CSASPSGGTPKSSYEQYF
d_gene: .; len: 13; v_gene: TRBV7-2; j_gene: TRBJ2-5; abundance: few; CDR3nt: TGTGCCAGCAGCTCAGAATACCAGGAGACCCAGTACTTC; CDR3aa: CASSSEYQETQYF
d_gene: TRBD1; len: 15; v_gene: TRBV5-8; j_gene: TRBJ1-1; abundance: once; CDR3nt: TGTGCCAGCAGCACCGAGGGGGCGCGGGACACTGAAGCTTTCTTT; CDR3aa: CASSTEGARDTEAFF
d_gene: .; len: 17; v_gene: TRBV28; j_gene: TRBJ2-5; abundance: few; CDR3nt: TGTGCCAGCAGTTTAGTAGGCGCTAGTGGGGATGGGGAGACCCAGTACTTC; CDR3aa: CASSLVGASGDGETQYF
d_gene: TRBD1; len: 14; v_gene: TRBV29-1; j_gene: TRBJ1-2; abundance: .; CDR3nt: TGCAGCGACTTCGGACAGGGGTATCACTATGGCTACACCTTC; CDR3aa: CSDFGQGYHYGYTF
d_gene: TRBD1; len: 18; v_gene: TRBV4-3; j_gene: TRBJ2-3; abundance: many; CDR3nt: TGCGCCAGCAGCCAAGTTGGGTTTGGGACAGGGGCGACAGATACGCAGTATTTT; CDR3aa: CASSQVGFGTGATDTQYF
d_gene: TRBD2; len: 19; v_gene: TRBV6-5; j_gene: TRBJ2-1; abundance: few; CDR3nt: TGTGCCAGCAGTTACAATAAGCGAATCACTAGCGGGGTATACAATGAGCAGTTCTTC; CDR3aa: CASSYNKRITSGVYNEQFF
d_gene: .; len: 14; v_gene: TRBV5-1; j_gene: TRBJ2-4; abundance: many; CDR3nt: TGCGCCAGCAGCTTGGAAGGGGTTGGGAACATTCAGTACTTC; CDR3aa: CASSLEGVGNIQYF
d_gene: TRBD2; len: 16; v_gene: TRBV12-3/TRBV12-4; j_gene: TRBJ2-1; abundance: .; CDR3nt: TGTGCCAGCAGTTTCGCCGGGACTAGCGGGGTCAATGAGCAGTTCTTC; CDR3aa: CASSFAGTSGVNEQFF
d_gene: .; len: 15; v_gene: TRBV12-3/TRBV12-4; j_gene: TRBJ2-3; abundance: .; CDR3nt: TGTGCCAGCAGTTTAGCGGGGGAGGTCACAGATACGCAGTATTTT; CDR3aa: CASSLAGEVTDTQYF
d_gene: .; len: 14; v_gene: TRBV20-1; j_gene: TRBJ1-2; abundance: few; CDR3nt: TGCAGTGCTAGAGATTTTGACTACAACTATGGCTACACCTTC; CDR3aa: CSARDFDYNYGYTF
d_gene: .; len: 16; v_gene: TRBV28; j_gene: TRBJ2-4; abundance: .; CDR3nt: TGTGCCAGCAGTTTATCAACCCCCTCAGCCAAAAACATTCAGTACTTC; CDR3aa: CASSLSTPSAKNIQYF
d_gene: .; len: 13; v_gene: TRBV28; j_gene: TRBJ1-5; abundance: few; CDR3nt: TGTGCCAGCAGACCGGACAGCAATCAGCCCCAGCATTTT; CDR3aa: CASRPDSNQPQHF
d_gene: .; len: 16; v_gene: TRBV7-9; j_gene: TRBJ2-5; abundance: few; CDR3nt: TGTGCCAGCAGCTTCGATCTGGGAATGAACCAAGAGACCCAGTACTTC; CDR3aa: CASSFDLGMNQETQYF
d_gene: TRBD1; len: 16; v_gene: TRBV12-3/TRBV12-4; j_gene: TRBJ1-4; abundance: few; CDR3nt: TGTGCCAGCAGCTTCCGAACCGGGACAGCTAATGAAAAACTGTTTTTT; CDR3aa: CASSFRTGTANEKLFF
d_gene: TRBD1; len: 16; v_gene: TRBV6-2/TRBV6-3; j_gene: TRBJ2-7; abundance: .; CDR3nt: TGTGCCAGCAGCATCCCCCCACAGGGGGCTCTCTACGAGCAGTACTTC; CDR3aa: CASSIPPQGALYEQYF
d_gene: .; len: 14; v_gene: TRBV7-9; j_gene: TRBJ2-7; abundance: .; CDR3nt: TGTGCCAGCAGCGACAACAGGATCACCTACGAGCAGTACTTC; CDR3aa: CASSDNRITYEQYF
d_gene: .; len: 16; v_gene: TRBV6-1; j_gene: TRBJ2-3; abundance: few; CDR3nt: TGTGCCAGCAGTGAAACATATGGACCGACCCGCGATACGCAGTATTTT; CDR3aa: CASSETYGPTRDTQYF
d_gene: .; len: 14; v_gene: TRBV7-9; j_gene: TRBJ2-7; abundance: .; CDR3nt: TGTGCCAGCAGCTTCCTTAGTGGAGACAATGAGCAGTACTTC; CDR3aa: CASSFLSGDNEQYF
d_gene: .; len: 15; v_gene: TRBV4-2; j_gene: TRBJ1-2; abundance: few; CDR3nt: TGTGCCAGCAGGCCCTATTGGTCCGGGGTCTATGGCTACACCTTC; CDR3aa: CASRPYWSGVYGYTF
d_gene: .; len: 13; v_gene: TRBV11-2; j_gene: TRBJ2-3; abundance: once; CDR3nt: TGTGCCAGCAGCAAGGAGGAGCAGTATACGCAGTATTTT; CDR3aa: CASSKEEQYTQYF
d_gene: .; len: 15; v_gene: TRBV6-2/TRBV6-3; j_gene: TRBJ1-2; abundance: .; CDR3nt: TGTGCCAGCAGTTCGCTAGCAGGGGTGCGGTATGGCTACACCTTC; CDR3aa: CASSSLAGVRYGYTF
d_gene: TRBD1; len: 15; v_gene: TRBV12-3/TRBV12-4; j_gene: TRBJ1-2; abundance: .; CDR3nt: TGTGCCAGCAGTCAAATGACAGGGGTAGGCTATGGCTACACCTTC; CDR3aa: CASSQMTGVGYGYTF
d_gene: TRBD1; len: 14; v_gene: TRBV25-1; j_gene: TRBJ2-5; abundance: few; CDR3nt: TGTGCCAGCAGGGGGGGACAGGGGGAAGAGACCCAGTACTTC; CDR3aa: CASRGGQGEETQYF